These T cell receptor beta chains were read from a single sample in a study of neurological immune-mediated disorders. TCRdb redid the calling of the 5' RACE reads with MiXCR, one entry per CDR3 protein. The sample carries about 22,000 distinct CDR3 sequences, about 10% recorded once. The specimen was PBMCs. These receptors were obtained from an older woman with HTLV-1-associated myelopathy (HAM/TSP). CDR3s include the opening cysteine and the closing phenylalanine or tryptophan. Each record gives: V gene, clone size, J gene, D gene, CDR3 protein, CDR3 DNA. The D gene is left open where the match is weak. Clone size appears in some rows only: once, few, many, or a class for an expanded clone.

v_call: TRBV5-1; clone_size: medium-sized; j_call: TRBJ2-7; d_call: TRBD1; cdr3_aa: CASSPGQGSYYEQYF; cdr3_nt: TGCGCCAGCAGCCCCGGACAGGGTAGCTATTACGAGCAGTACTTC
v_call: TRBV20-1; clone_size: many; j_call: TRBJ2-3; d_call: TRBD2; cdr3_aa: CSASGGGGSADTQYF; cdr3_nt: TGCAGTGCTAGCGGCGGGGGGGGCTCGGCAGATACGCAGTATTTT
v_call: TRBV20-1; clone_size: many; j_call: TRBJ2-3; d_call: .; cdr3_aa: CSAREGGTDTQYF; cdr3_nt: TGCAGTGCTAGAGAGGGGGGAACAGATACGCAGTATTTT
v_call: TRBV5-1; clone_size: medium-sized; j_call: TRBJ1-6; d_call: .; cdr3_aa: CASSLDDNSPLHF; cdr3_nt: TGCGCCAGCAGCTTGGATGATAATTCACCCCTCCACTTT
v_call: TRBV20-1; clone_size: many; j_call: TRBJ2-3; d_call: TRBD2; cdr3_aa: CSASSGGAADTQYF; cdr3_nt: TGCAGTGCAAGTAGCGGGGGGGCCGCAGATACGCAGTATTTT
v_call: TRBV20-1; clone_size: many; j_call: TRBJ2-5; d_call: TRBD2; cdr3_aa: CSAGLVEETQYF; cdr3_nt: TGCAGCGCGGGACTAGTAGAAGAGACCCAGTACTTC
v_call: TRBV27; clone_size: many; j_call: TRBJ2-7; d_call: .; cdr3_aa: CASSLKLEGRRYF; cdr3_nt: TGTGCCAGCAGTTTAAAACTGGAGGGGCGTCGGTACTTC
v_call: TRBV20-1; clone_size: many; j_call: TRBJ2-5; d_call: .; cdr3_aa: CSASQSKETQYF; cdr3_nt: TGCAGTGCTAGTCAGTCGAAAGAGACCCAGTACTTC
v_call: TRBV6-1; clone_size: many; j_call: TRBJ2-3; d_call: .; cdr3_aa: CASSPASTDTQYF; cdr3_nt: TGTGCCAGCAGCCCAGCTAGCACAGATACGCAGTATTTT
v_call: TRBV6-9; clone_size: many; j_call: TRBJ2-7; d_call: .; cdr3_aa: CASRYPQRYEQYF; cdr3_nt: TGTGCCAGCAGGTACCCCCAACGGTACGAGCAGTACTTC
v_call: TRBV6-2/TRBV6-3; clone_size: medium-sized; j_call: TRBJ2-7; d_call: .; cdr3_aa: CASSRPGGSYEQYF; cdr3_nt: TGTGCCAGCAGTCGACCTGGCGGATCCTACGAGCAGTACTTC
v_call: TRBV30; clone_size: many; j_call: TRBJ1-1; d_call: TRBD1; cdr3_aa: CASDRGRHTEAFF; cdr3_nt: TGTGCCAGCGACAGGGGTAGGCACACTGAAGCTTTCTTT
v_call: TRBV3-1; clone_size: many; j_call: TRBJ1-1; d_call: .; cdr3_aa: CASSSWTNTEAFF; cdr3_nt: TGTGCCAGCAGCTCCTGGACGAACACTGAAGCTTTCTTT
v_call: TRBV12-3/TRBV12-4; clone_size: many; j_call: TRBJ1-2; d_call: .; cdr3_aa: CASSLVLGVNYGYTF; cdr3_nt: TGTGCCAGCAGTTTAGTGCTGGGCGTAAACTATGGCTACACCTTC
v_call: TRBV7-8; clone_size: .; j_call: TRBJ1-1; d_call: .; cdr3_aa: CASSLAEVCHEAFF; cdr3_nt: TGCGCCAGCAGCTTAGCCGAGGTCTGTCATGAAGCTTTCTTT
v_call: TRBV6-5; clone_size: many; j_call: TRBJ2-1; d_call: .; cdr3_aa: CASSSYREYNEQFF; cdr3_nt: TGTGCCAGCAGTTCCTACCGGGAGTACAATGAGCAGTTCTTC
v_call: TRBV5-5; clone_size: many; j_call: TRBJ2-1; d_call: TRBD2; cdr3_aa: CASSFGGARYNEQFF; cdr3_nt: TGTGCCAGCAGCTTCGGGGGGGCCCGGTACAATGAGCAGTTCTTC
v_call: TRBV2; clone_size: many; j_call: TRBJ2-1; d_call: TRBD2; cdr3_aa: CASTSGGAHQYNEQFF; cdr3_nt: TGTGCCAGCACTAGCGGGGGGGCCCATCAATACAATGAGCAGTTCTTC
v_call: TRBV9; clone_size: many; j_call: TRBJ1-6; d_call: TRBD1; cdr3_aa: CASSEQGYNNSPLHF; cdr3_nt: TGTGCCAGCAGCGAACAGGGGTACAATAATTCACCCCTCCACTTT
v_call: TRBV21-1; clone_size: many; j_call: TRBJ2-5; d_call: .; cdr3_aa: CASSKRRGRGETQYF; cdr3_nt: TGTGCCAGCAGCAAACGGCGGGGTCGAGGGGAGACCCAGTACTTC
v_call: TRBV10-3; clone_size: many; j_call: TRBJ2-1; d_call: .; cdr3_aa: CAIGGRSYNEQFF; cdr3_nt: TGTGCCATCGGGGGAAGGTCCTACAATGAGCAGTTCTTC
v_call: TRBV5-6; clone_size: many; j_call: TRBJ2-7; d_call: .; cdr3_aa: CASSSPWPGLTYEQYF; cdr3_nt: TGTGCCAGCAGCTCTCCCTGGCCGGGGCTAACCTACGAGCAGTACTTC
v_call: TRBV5-1; clone_size: many; j_call: TRBJ2-7; d_call: TRBD1; cdr3_aa: CASSVTGGIEQYF; cdr3_nt: TGCGCCAGCAGCGTTACAGGGGGAATTGAGCAGTACTTC
v_call: TRBV30; clone_size: many; j_call: TRBJ1-1; d_call: .; cdr3_aa: CAWSVKILNTEAFF; cdr3_nt: TGTGCCTGGAGTGTAAAGATACTGAACACTGAAGCTTTCTTT
v_call: TRBV5-1; clone_size: many; j_call: TRBJ2-2; d_call: TRBD2; cdr3_aa: CASSGRGGPGELFF; cdr3_nt: TGCGCCAGCAGCGGCCGCGGGGGGCCCGGGGAGCTGTTTTTT
v_call: TRBV9; clone_size: many; j_call: TRBJ2-3; d_call: TRBD2; cdr3_aa: CASSGGWDLAAFDTQYF; cdr3_nt: TGTGCCAGCAGCGGTGGTTGGGATCTAGCGGCCTTTGATACGCAGTATTTT
v_call: TRBV7-9; clone_size: many; j_call: TRBJ1-1; d_call: .; cdr3_aa: CASSLARGITVNTEAFF; cdr3_nt: TGTGCCAGCAGCTTAGCGCGAGGGATTACGGTGAACACTGAAGCTTTCTTT
v_call: TRBV4-1; clone_size: many; j_call: TRBJ2-2; d_call: TRBD1; cdr3_aa: CASSPPGGAWTGELFF; cdr3_nt: TGCGCCAGCAGCCCCCCAGGGGGCGCCTGGACCGGGGAGCTGTTTTTT
v_call: TRBV7-9; clone_size: many; j_call: TRBJ1-2; d_call: .; cdr3_aa: CASSLGSAPNYGYTF; cdr3_nt: TGTGCCAGCAGCTTAGGGTCAGCACCTAACTATGGCTACACCTTC
v_call: TRBV5-8; clone_size: many; j_call: TRBJ1-1; d_call: .; cdr3_aa: CASSLRTENTEAFF; cdr3_nt: TGTGCCAGCAGCCTCCGGACGGAGAACACTGAAGCTTTCTTT
v_call: TRBV7-9; clone_size: many; j_call: TRBJ2-1; d_call: .; cdr3_aa: CASSLAWSGPNEQFF; cdr3_nt: TGTGCCAGCAGCTTAGCGTGGAGCGGGCCCAATGAGCAGTTCTTC
v_call: TRBV10-3; clone_size: many; j_call: TRBJ2-7; d_call: .; cdr3_aa: CAIGLSVGEQYF; cdr3_nt: TGTGCCATCGGTTTAAGCGTCGGCGAGCAGTACTTC
v_call: TRBV29-1; clone_size: many; j_call: TRBJ2-6; d_call: .; cdr3_aa: CSVETGANVLTF; cdr3_nt: TGCAGCGTTGAGACCGGGGCCAACGTCCTGACTTTC
v_call: TRBV6-5; clone_size: many; j_call: TRBJ1-4; d_call: .; cdr3_aa: CASSYRGKLFF; cdr3_nt: TGTGCCAGCAGTTACCGGGGAAAACTGTTTTTT
v_call: TRBV20-1; clone_size: medium-sized; j_call: TRBJ1-1; d_call: .; cdr3_aa: CSASRTTDEAFF; cdr3_nt: TGCAGTGCTAGTAGGACGACGGATGAAGCTTTCTTT
v_call: TRBV5-1; clone_size: many; j_call: TRBJ2-5; d_call: .; cdr3_aa: CASSLAGAETQYF; cdr3_nt: TGCGCCAGCAGCTTGGCAGGGGCGGAGACCCAGTACTTC
v_call: TRBV12-3/TRBV12-4; clone_size: many; j_call: TRBJ1-3; d_call: TRBD1; cdr3_aa: CASIPRQGVGNTIYF; cdr3_nt: TGTGCCAGCATTCCCCGGCAGGGGGTTGGAAACACCATATATTTT
v_call: TRBV20-1; clone_size: many; j_call: TRBJ2-1; d_call: .; cdr3_aa: CSAHSGRGPNNEQFF; cdr3_nt: TGCAGTGCCCATTCGGGAAGGGGACCCAACAATGAGCAGTTCTTC
v_call: TRBV12-5; clone_size: few; j_call: TRBJ1-2; d_call: .; cdr3_aa: CASGPGIIKPPNYGYTF; cdr3_nt: TGTGCTAGTGGTCCCGGGATAATCAAGCCTCCTAACTATGGCTACACCTTC
v_call: TRBV20-1; clone_size: many; j_call: TRBJ2-7; d_call: TRBD1; cdr3_aa: CSARDPMTGVDEQYF; cdr3_nt: TGCAGTGCTAGAGACCCAATGACAGGGGTGGACGAGCAGTACTTC
v_call: TRBV20-1; clone_size: many; j_call: TRBJ2-7; d_call: TRBD1; cdr3_aa: CSASMGQGLLEYF; cdr3_nt: TGCAGTGCTAGCATGGGACAGGGACTCTTGGAGTACTTC